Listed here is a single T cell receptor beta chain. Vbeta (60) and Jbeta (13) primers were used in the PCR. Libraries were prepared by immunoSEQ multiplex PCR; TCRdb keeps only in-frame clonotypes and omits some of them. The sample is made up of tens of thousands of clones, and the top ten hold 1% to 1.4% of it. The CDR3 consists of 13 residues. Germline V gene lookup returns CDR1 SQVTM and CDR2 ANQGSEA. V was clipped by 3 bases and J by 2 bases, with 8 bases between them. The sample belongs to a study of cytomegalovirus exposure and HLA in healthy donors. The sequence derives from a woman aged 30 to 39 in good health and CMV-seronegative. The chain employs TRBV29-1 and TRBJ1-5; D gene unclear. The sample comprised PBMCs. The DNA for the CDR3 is TGCAGCGTTGACAGTCCACGCAATCAGCCCCAGCATTTT. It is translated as CSVDSPRNQPQHF. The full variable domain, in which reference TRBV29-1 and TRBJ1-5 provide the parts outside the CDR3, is SAVISQKPSRDICQRGTSLTIQCQVDSQVTMMFWYRQQPGQSLTLIATANQGSEATYESGFVIDKFPISRPNLTFSTLTVSNMSPEDSSIYLCSVDSPRNQPQHFGDGTRLSIL.